The 25 T cell receptor beta chains given below trace back to one sample, sequenced in a study of blood T cell repertoires in COVID-19. Generated by immunoSEQ multiplex PCR, the TCRdb table keeps only in-frame clones and is missing some. Among approximately 250,000 clones listed, around 89% were seen once. Sequenced input: PBMCs or T cells enriched from blood (not recorded which). Source of these receptors: a woman between 40 and 55 years old with acute COVID-19.

This clone was detected once. V is TRBV24-1 and J is TRBJ2-3; TRBD2 agrees at 9 bases. This CDR3 comprises 17 residues. The germline V gene has CDR1 KGHDR and CDR2 SFDVKD. V lost 3 bases, J lost 0 bases, and 6 bases stayed unmatched. CDR3 DNA: TGTGCCACCAGTGATCCCAAGACTAGCGGAAGCACAGATACGCAGTATTTT. Translating gives CATSDPKTSGSTDTQYF.

J is TRBJ2-2 and V is TRBV23-1; TRBD1 agrees at 7 bases. TRBV23-1 is an ORF, and what it does is uncertain. The trim removed 2 bases at V and 1 base at J, leaving 4 bases unmatched. This CDR3 is 16 amino acids long. The DNA for the CDR3 is TGCGCCAGCAGTCAACCACGGACAGGGAACACCGGGGAGCTGTTTTTT. This encodes CASSQPRTGNTGELFF.

This chain connects TRBV9 to TRBJ2-3; TRBD2 agrees at 7 bases. Germline V gives CDR1 SGDLS, CDR2 YYNGEE. The CDR3 consists of 14 residues. V trimming: 7 bases; J trimming: 6 bases; junction bases outside the gene matches: 11. The CDR3 loop reads CASGGSSYLDTQYF. The CDR3, as DNA: TGTGCCAGCGGCGGGAGTTCTTATTTGGATACGCAGTATTTT.

V gene TRBV28 combines with J gene TRBJ1-5; D not resolved. This CDR3 is 12 amino acids long. V was shortened by 3 bases and J by 5 bases, with 5 bases between the two germline ends. The germline CDR1 and CDR2 sequences are MDHEN and SYDVKM. CDR3 in amino acids: CASSLLDQPQHF. The CDR3 DNA reads as TGTGCCAGCAGTTTGTTAGATCAGCCCCAGCATTTT.

The gene calls are TRBV3-1 (or the pseudogene TRBV3-2) and TRBJ1-5; D not certain. The V gene's germline CDR1 is LGHDT and CDR2 YNNKEL (reference sequence). The V and J ends lost 4 bases and 0 bases respectively, with 7 bases between them. CDR3 length: 14 amino acids. Here the CDR3 DNA reads TGTGCCAGCAGCCCATACAGTAGCAATCAGCCCCAGCATTTT. Translated, it gives CASSPYSSNQPQHF.

J is TRBJ1-5 and V is TRBV2, with a tentative D call TRBD1 (5 bases). V was pared by 6 bases and J by 2 bases, with 11 bases between. The CDR3 is 14 residues long. Germline V lookup: CDR1 SNHLY, CDR2 FYNNEI. The CDR3 loop is CASRHRGGNQPQHF. For the CDR3, the DNA is TGTGCCAGCAGGCACCGGGGGGGCAATCAGCCCCAGCATTTT. Filled out from reference TRBV2 and TRBJ1-5, the complete variable domain reads EPEVTQTPSHQVTQMGQEVILRCVPISNHLYFYWYRQILGQKVEFLVSFYNNEISEKSEIFDDQFSVERPDGSNFTLKIRSTKLEDSAMYFCASRHRGGNQPQHFGDGTRLSIL.

The V and J genes are TRBV5-1 and TRBJ1-1; weak D call: TRBD1 (6 bases). The CDR3 length is 15 residues. The germline CDR1 and CDR2 sequences are SGHRS and YFSETQ. V was clipped by 3 bases and J by 1 base, with 13 bases between them. The CDR3 DNA follows: TGCGCCAGCAGCTGGAGCGGACAGACGAACACTGAAGCTTTCTTT. It encodes CASSWSGQTNTEAFF.

V and J are TRBV15 and TRBJ1-5; 7 bases line up with TRBD1. The V segment lost 8 bases and the J segment 6 bases; nucleotides outside the gene matches: 10. Germline V gene sequence: CDR1 LNHNV, CDR2 YYDKDF (reference sequence). This CDR3 comprises 14 residues. CDR3 amino acids: CATHTGEQSQPQHF. The CDR3 DNA follows: TGTGCCACCCATACAGGGGAGCAAAGTCAGCCCCAGCATTTT.

This chain links TRBV30 with TRBJ2-5; 9 nucleotides line up with TRBD1. This CDR3 is built from 15 residues. The V gene's germline CDR1 is GTSNPN and CDR2 SVGIG (reference sequence). V was clipped by 4 bases and J by 2 bases; unmatched bases: 8. As DNA, the CDR3 is TGTGCCTGGACGACCGGGACAGGGTCACAAGAGACCCAGTACTTC. It yields the protein CAWTTGTGSQETQYF.

This chain links TRBV5-1 with TRBJ1-4, with 7 bases matching TRBD1. This CDR3 has 15 amino acids. V lost 0 bases and J lost 6; bases outside the gene matches: 5. The germline V gene encodes CDR1 SGHRS and CDR2 YFSETQ. Written as DNA, the CDR3 is TGCGCCAGCAGCTTGGGGACAGGATTGTATGAAAAACTGTTTTTT. Amino acids: CASSLGTGLYEKLFF.

The chain employs TRBV24-1 and TRBJ1-3; D unresolved. The germline gives CDR1 KGHDR, CDR2 SFDVKD. This CDR3 comprises 14 residues. V shed 6 bases and J shed 2 bases, with 10 bases lying between them. CDR3 coding DNA: TGTGCCACCAGTTACGGGGTAACTGGAAACACCATATATTTT. As protein: CATSYGVTGNTIYF.

The chain is built from TRBV3-1 (or the pseudogene TRBV3-2) and TRBJ2-3; TRBD2 matches at 12 bases. V shed 6 bases, J shed 6 bases, and the junction held 7 bases outside the gene matches. CDR3 size: 15 residues. Germline V gives CDR1 LGHDT, CDR2 YNNKEL (reference sequence). CDR3 residues: CASSPTSGSGDTQYF. CDR3 DNA: TGTGCCAGCAGTCCGACTAGCGGGAGTGGCGATACGCAGTATTTT.

This clone was counted between two and nine times. The V and J genes are TRBV7-3 and TRBJ1-2, with no clear D. From germline, CDR1 is SGHTA and CDR2 FQGTGA. V lost 4 bases and J 7 bases, leaving 19 bases between the germline ends. The CDR3 spans 15 residues. CDR3 nucleotides: TGTGCCAGCAGCTCCTACACCCTGGGGAGGTCTGGCTACACCTTC. Protein product: CASSSYTLGRSGYTF. Full variable domain (missing parts from reference TRBV7-3 and TRBJ1-2): GAGVSQTPSNKVTEKGKYVELRCDPISGHTALYWYRQSLGQGPEFLIYFQGTGAADDSGLPNDRFFAVRPEGSVSTLKIQRTERGDSAVYLCASSSYTLGRSGYTFGSGTRLTVV.

The CDR3 DNA sequence: TGTGCCAGCAGCCCCCCGGGAAAGGGCACTGAAGCTTTCTTT. It specifies CASSPPGKGTEAFF. The chain uses TRBV6-5 and TRBJ1-1; no reliable D call. CDR1 is MNHEY and CDR2 is SVGAGI in the germline V gene. V was trimmed by 6 bases and J by 4 bases, leaving 15 bases between them. The CDR3 is made up of 14 amino acids.

The gene calls are TRBV7-6 and TRBJ1-2; D is unclear. Germline assignment: CDR1 SGHVS and CDR2 FNYEAQ. The germline V and J ends were trimmed by 4 bases and 1 base, with 10 bases remaining between them. The CDR3 covers 14 residues. The CDR3 bases are TGTGCCAGCAGCTACCTCGAGGGTAACTATGGCTACACCTTC. Encoded protein: CASSYLEGNYGYTF.

The chain joins TRBV5-1 to TRBJ1-6; D is possibly TRBD1 (6 bases). This CDR3 comprises 16 residues. The germline V gene encodes CDR1 SGHRS and CDR2 YFSETQ. V lost 0 bases and J 8 bases, leaving 15 bases between the germline ends. Written as DNA, the CDR3 is TGCGCCAGCAGCTTGGCCACTACAGGGTTGGATTCACCCCTCCACTTT. The encoded protein is CASSLATTGLDSPLHF.

The sample holds one count of this clone. The V and J genes are TRBV5-1 and TRBJ1-2, with TRBD1 matching 7 bases. Germline CDR1 is SGHRS and CDR2 is YFSETQ. The J segment lost 6 bases and the V segment lost 5 bases, leaving 10 bases of the junction unmatched. CDR3 length equals 14 residues. The CDR3 DNA sequence: TGCGCCAGCAGTTTCGGGACAGAACTTGATGGCTACACCTTC. It is translated as CASSFGTELDGYTF.

The chain has TRBV3-1 (or the pseudogene TRBV3-2) and TRBJ2-3; 7 bases line up with TRBD2. Germline V gene sequence: CDR1 LGHDT, CDR2 YNNKEL (reference sequence). V dropped 4 bases and J dropped 1; count of bases not matched to a gene: 5. There are 15 residues in the CDR3. CDR3 protein: CASSPLAARTDTQYF. CDR3 nucleotides: TGTGCCAGCAGCCCGCTAGCGGCCCGCACAGATACGCAGTATTTT.

The chain couples TRBV2 to TRBJ1-4, with 7 bases that match TRBD1. Germline loops: CDR1 SNHLY, CDR2 FYNNEI. V shed 3 bases, J shed 7 bases, and the junction held 8 bases outside the gene matches. The CDR3 contains 15 residues. DNA for the CDR3: TGTGCCAGCAGTGAGGGACAGATACATGGTGAAAAACTGTTTTTT. Translating it yields CASSEGQIHGEKLFF.

This clone showed up just a few times. The rearrangement uses TRBV27 and TRBJ2-1, with TRBD1 matching 8 bases. V lost 5 bases to trimming and J lost 10 bases; unmatched junction nucleotides: 7. The germline CDR1 and CDR2 sequences are MNHEY and SMNVEV (reference sequence). The length of the CDR3 is 13 residues. The CDR3 region has the DNA TGTGCCAGCAGTATTGGACAGGGTTACGAGCAGTTCTTC. Translating gives CASSIGQGYEQFF.

V usage is TRBV30 and J usage is TRBJ2-5; 10 nucleotides line up with TRBD2. Germline CDR1 and CDR2: GTSNPN and SVGIG (reference sequence). The CDR3 spans 16 residues. V shed 0 bases, J shed 1 base, and the junction held 5 bases outside the gene matches. CDR3 region: CAWSVPRTSGQETQYF. CDR3 coding DNA: TGTGCCTGGAGTGTACCTCGGACTAGCGGCCAAGAGACCCAGTACTTC.

V usage is TRBV27 and J usage is TRBJ2-2; D call uncertain. V lost 3 bases to trimming and J lost 0 bases, with 5 bases between them. Germline assignment: CDR1 MNHEY and CDR2 SMNVEV (reference sequence). The CDR3 sequence is 14 residues long. CDR3 coding DNA: TGTGCCAGCAGTTTTATAGCGAACACCGGGGAGCTGTTTTTT. Protein sequence: CASSFIANTGELFF.

The chain combines TRBV3-1 (or the pseudogene TRBV3-2) with TRBJ1-2; the D gene is possibly TRBD1 (5 bases). V was trimmed by 0 bases and J by 2 bases, leaving 7 bases between them. Germline lookup yields CDR1 LGHDT and CDR2 YNNKEL (reference sequence). This CDR3 is 14 amino acids long. The chain's CDR3 is CASSQETANYGYTF. The CDR3 coding sequence is TGTGCCAGCAGCCAAGAGACAGCAAACTATGGCTACACCTTC.

The chain couples TRBV6-5 to TRBJ1-1; 7 bases are a match to TRBD1. The trim removed 2 bases at V and 5 bases at J, leaving 11 bases unmatched. The CDR3 contains 16 residues. The germline V gene encodes CDR1 MNHEY and CDR2 SVGAGI. CDR3 bases: TGTGCCAGCAGTTACACGACAGGGCACGGAGGGACTGAAGCTTTCTTT. Protein sequence: CASSYTTGHGGTEAFF.

The V gene is TRBV27, the J gene TRBJ2-3; a possible D gene is TRBD1 (5 bases). CDR3 size: 15 residues. Trimming pared 6 bases from V and 2 bases from J, leaving 15 bases between. Germline V gene sequence: CDR1 MNHEY, CDR2 SMNVEV (reference sequence). The CDR3, as DNA: TGTGCCAGCAGCCCGTTTAGGGGCTTCACAGATACGCAGTATTTT. As protein: CASSPFRGFTDTQYF.